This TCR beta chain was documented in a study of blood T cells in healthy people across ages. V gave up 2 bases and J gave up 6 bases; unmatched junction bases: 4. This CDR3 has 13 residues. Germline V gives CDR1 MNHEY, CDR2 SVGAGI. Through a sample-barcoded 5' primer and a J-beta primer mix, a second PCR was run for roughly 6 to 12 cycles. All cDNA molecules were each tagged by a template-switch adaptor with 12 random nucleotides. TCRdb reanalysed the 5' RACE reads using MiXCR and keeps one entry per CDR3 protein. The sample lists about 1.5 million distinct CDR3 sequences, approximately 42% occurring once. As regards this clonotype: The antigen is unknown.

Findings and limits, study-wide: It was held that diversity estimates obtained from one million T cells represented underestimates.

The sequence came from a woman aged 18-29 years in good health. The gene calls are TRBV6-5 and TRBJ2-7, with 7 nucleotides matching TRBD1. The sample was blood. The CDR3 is CASSYVAGGEQYF. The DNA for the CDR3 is TGTGCCAGCAGTTACGTGGCAGGGGGCGAGCAGTACTTC.